This T cell receptor beta chain was identified during a study of identical twins (dated by TCRdb to about 2016). With respect to the entire study: To test whether fetal clonotypes persist, the study used deep sequencing on TCR alpha and beta repertoires from monozygotic twins, unrelated adults of various ages, and cord blood. Replicate twin experiments were performed at different times using different library preparation protocols to rule out contamination.

As regards this clonotype: Its antigen specificity is not known. No clone much larger than this one lies a single base away; base qualities are absent.

Only healthy Caucasian donors were included. Three pairs of female monozygotic twins, all aged about 18 to 30 years, made up the twin cohort. The RNA used for TCR libraries was isolated from peripheral blood mononuclear cells. Points the paper makes about the study in general: Compared with coincidental sharing between unrelated individuals, out-of-frame TCR alpha sequences shared between twins showed an excess of sequences with low generation probability. Recombination models systematically underestimated out-of-frame TCR alpha sharing in monozygotic twins but agreed with sharing between unrelated individuals. In beta out-of-frame sequences, excess twin sharing was weaker, because having fewer shared sequences lowered the signal-to-noise ratio. Conclusions relied on cross-sectional statistical analysis, since the same donors could not be followed over many years. Fewer insertions were carried by abundant cord blood beta clonotypes, a similar but weaker trend appeared in young adult naive repertoires, and no such trend appeared in memory repertoires. Zero-insertion analyses could be partly confounded by invariant T cells such as MAIT and iNKT, although diverse VJ usage argued against such confounding for most clonotypes.

The library was built by means of 5' RACE. Sequencer: Illumina HiSeq 2000. A universal primer binding site was added through template switching, and the final cDNA carried a unique molecular identifier so that TCR cDNA molecules could be counted accurately. Specific primers in the conserved constant-segment region were used to synthesize first-strand cDNA for the TCR alpha and beta chains. To control for contamination, every cDNA library carried two barcodes: a SMART-Mk sample barcode plus Illumina barcodes. Two successive PCR steps introduced TruSeq adapter sequences along with Illumina sample barcodes. Sequencing of the TCR alpha and beta cDNA libraries was done on the Illumina HiSeq platform using custom primers. The paper's data handling went like this. Unique molecular identifiers were extracted from raw reads with MiGEC, and CDR3 positions were determined with MiXCR. Recombination models were inferred per individual with the repgenHMM and IGoR tools using an EM algorithm. Shared clonotype analysis was performed with the tcR package in R, normalizing sharing by the product of cloneset sizes. Out-of-frame nonproductive sequences were analyzed to study raw recombination free of thymic and clonal selection effects. TCRdb applied fastp at Q25 and MiXCR to the public reads, then kept only in-frame beta chains. Each entry merges the rows of one CDR3 protein and shows their most common DNA and genes. These V and J calls originate from TCRdb's pipeline instead of the authors' own analysis. This sample is represented by about 720,000 distinct CDR3 sequences; over 8.5% of them were singletons. The top ten constitute 0.75% to 1% of the sample.

This same sample was also part of a study on yellow fever vaccine responses in identical twins. As the second study states: According to the authors, the vaccine-induced T cell response in identical twins seemed to be partly convergent and partly specific to each individual. Focusing on identical twins, the study followed the T cell clones that responded to the vaccine, and did so with precision.

The clonotype was recovered from a woman under 30 in good health. Material: PBMCs.

The DNA sequence is given as TGTGCCAGCAGTTTCACCCCGGGGAGAGACATTCAGTACTTC. The translation is CASSFTPGRDIQYF. Recombination joined TRBV6-2 or TRBV6-3 with TRBJ2-4; perhaps TRBD2 is the D gene, with 5 bases matching. V is shortened by 4 bases, J by 8 bases, and the region joining them spans 15 bases. The CDR3 contains 14 residues, cysteine and phenylalanine counted. The DNA shown is the 42-base CDR3, in frame from base 1. Via the germline V gene, CDR1 is MNHEY and CDR2 SVGEGT.